Sequencing of this T cell receptor (beta chain) was carried out in a study of blood T cell repertoires in COVID-19. This CDR3 has 14 amino acids. Deletions cut 2 bases from V and 0 bases from J, with 8 bases between. In germline, CDR1 is SGHRS, CDR2 YFSETQ. Clones were read by immunoSEQ multiplex PCR, and TCRdb kept only the in-frame ones, dropping some. This sample has about 360,000 clones, with more than 75% found just once. The J gene is TRBJ1-2, the V gene TRBV5-1; D is unresolved. The source material was PBMCs or T cells enriched from blood (not recorded which). This clonotype was obtained from a man in his forties or fifties in a cohort exposed to, infected with or recovered from COVID-19 (not recorded which). Here the CDR3 reads CASSFRDPNYGYTF. CDR3 in DNA: TGCGCCAGCAGCTTCCGGGATCCTAACTATGGCTACACCTTC.